Presented here are 17 T cell receptor beta chains from one specimen sequenced in a study of blood T cell repertoires in COVID-19. The data were produced by immunoSEQ multiplex PCR, yet TCRdb's version contains in-frame clones alone and is incomplete. The data contain under 350,000 clones, 70% to 90% of them singletons. Material for sequencing was PBMCs or T cells enriched from blood (not recorded which). All receptors come from a woman between 40 and 55 years old with acute COVID-19.

The chain is built from TRBV29-1 and TRBJ1-5, with D uncertain. V was shortened by 4 bases and J by 4 bases, with 8 bases between the two germline ends. Per the germline V gene, CDR1 is SQVTM and CDR2 is ANQGSEA. This CDR3 is built from 12 residues. As DNA, the CDR3 is TGCAGCGTTGGGGCCTTTAATCAGCCCCAGCATTTT. Protein: CSVGAFNQPQHF.

This clone came up once. The chain couples TRBV7-9 to TRBJ1-1; weak D call: TRBD1 (6 bases). Germline CDR1 reads SEHNR; CDR2 reads FQNEAQ (reference sequence). This CDR3 comprises 15 residues. Trimming pared 6 bases from V and 6 bases from J, leaving 20 bases between. The DNA of the CDR3 is TGTGCCAGCAGATTCACAGGGTTTAAAGTCCCTGAAGCTTTCTTT. It specifies CASRFTGFKVPEAFF.

This rearrangement joins TRBV28 to TRBJ1-3; possibly TRBD1 for D (6 bases). The V gene's germline CDR1 is MDHEN and CDR2 SYDVKM. The CDR3 has 15 residues. Trimming took off 6 bases at V and 0 bases at J, with 12 bases between the two ends. CDR3 sequence: CASRPGESSGNTIYF. The CDR3 region has the DNA TGTGCCAGCAGACCAGGGGAAAGCTCTGGAAACACCATATATTTT.

CDR3 loop: CASSQWTGTFAYEQYF. As DNA, the CDR3 is TGTGCCAGCAGTCAGTGGACAGGCACGTTCGCCTACGAGCAGTACTTC. The chain carries TRBV28 and TRBJ2-7, with 7 bases that match TRBD1. The CDR3 runs 16 residues. Trimming took 5 bases from V and 2 from J; bases not matched to a gene: 12. Per germline, CDR1 MDHEN and CDR2 SYDVKM.

The chain uses TRBV5-4 and TRBJ1-2, with D unclear. The CDR3 loop spans 12 amino acids. Trimming removed 0 bases at V and 5 bases at J, with 5 bases between. Germline V gene data show CDR1 as SGHNT and CDR2 as YYREEE (reference sequence). DNA of the CDR3: TGTGCCAGCAGCTTGGACATGTATGGCTACACCTTC. Protein sequence: CASSLDMYGYTF.

The chain joins TRBV27 to TRBJ2-1, with 10 nucleotides matching TRBD2. The CDR3 is made up of 18 amino acids. With 2 bases clipped from V and 10 bases from J, the junction kept 17 bases outside the gene matches. In germline, CDR1 is MNHEY, CDR2 SMNVEV (reference sequence). CDR3 amino acids: CASSLLSLAGVFSGEQFF. CDR3 in DNA: TGTGCCAGCAGTTTACTTTCCCTAGCGGGAGTCTTTTCAGGCGAGCAGTTCTTC.

V gene TRBV5-6 combines with J gene TRBJ1-4, with 9 bases matching TRBD1. Trimming took 4 bases from V and 7 from J; bases not matched to a gene: 5. The CDR3 has 14 amino acids. CDR1 and CDR2 (germline): SGHDT, YYEEEE. The CDR3 coding sequence is TGTGCCAGCAGCGTACAGGGGGCAAGTGAAAAACTGTTTTTT. It specifies CASSVQGASEKLFF.

This CDR3 is CASTPFQRPETQYF. In nucleotides, the CDR3 is TGTGCCAGCACCCCCTTCCAGCGCCCAGAGACCCAGTACTTC. The rearrangement links TRBV7-2 to TRBJ2-5; no definite D call. The CDR3 contains 14 residues. Germline V gene lookup returns CDR1 SGHTA and CDR2 FQGNSA. V lost 7 bases and J lost 4, with 16 bases in between. The full variable domain, in which reference TRBV7-2 and TRBJ2-5 provide the parts outside the CDR3, is GAGVSQSPSNKVTEKGKDVELRCDPISGHTALYWYRQSLGQGLEFLIYFQGNSAPDKSGLPSDRFSAERTGGSVSTLTIQRTQQEDSAVYLCASTPFQRPETQYFGPGTRLLVL.

This clone was recorded once. V is TRBV24-1 and J is TRBJ2-5, with 7 bases aligning to TRBD1. V lost 4 bases and J lost 4; bases outside the gene matches: 5. The length of the CDR3 is 14 residues. In germline, CDR1 is KGHDR, CDR2 SFDVKD. The CDR3 coding sequence is TGTGCCACCAGTGACAGCAGGGGGTCAGAGACCCAGTACTTC. This encodes CATSDSRGSETQYF.

This sequence joins TRBV2 and TRBJ1-1, with D hard to call. The CDR3 covers 13 residues. The V end was cut by 3 bases, the J end by 2 bases, with 7 bases between. From germline, CDR1 is SNHLY and CDR2 FYNNEI. The CDR3 protein is CASSEHSNTEAFF. The CDR3 DNA follows: TGTGCCAGCAGTGAGCACTCTAACACTGAAGCTTTCTTT.

The chain employs TRBV27 and TRBJ1-2, with 9 nucleotides matching TRBD1. Germline V gene data show CDR1 as MNHEY and CDR2 as SMNVEV (reference sequence). This CDR3 is 15 amino acids long. Trimming removed 5 bases from V and 1 base from J; junction bases left unmatched: 5. CDR3 protein: CASSTRDRVNYGYTF. The CDR3 nucleotides read TGTGCCAGCAGTACGAGGGACAGGGTTAACTATGGCTACACCTTC.

A few counts support this clone. This chain joins TRBV10-3 and TRBJ2-5; 8 bases align to TRBD1. The trim removed 6 bases at V and 0 bases at J, leaving 6 bases unmatched. CDR1 ENHRY and CDR2 SYGVKD come from the germline V gene. This CDR3 has 15 amino acids. CDR3 sequence: CAIRPGQADQETQYF. DNA for the CDR3: TGTGCCATCAGACCGGGACAGGCGGACCAAGAGACCCAGTACTTC.

The V gene is TRBV7-2, the J gene TRBJ2-6; 10 bases are shared with TRBD1. V lost 1 base to trimming and J lost 2 bases; unmatched junction nucleotides: 8. There are 19 residues in the CDR3. The germline V gene encodes CDR1 SGHTA and CDR2 FQGNSA. CDR3 in amino acids: CASSLEWGQGTTGANVLTF. In DNA form, the CDR3 reads TGTGCCAGCAGCTTAGAATGGGGACAGGGGACCACTGGGGCCAACGTCCTGACTTTC.

V and J are TRBV18 and TRBJ1-1; 8 positions agree with TRBD1. Germline CDR1 KGHSH, CDR2 LQKENI. With 5 bases clipped from V and 5 bases from J, the junction kept 10 bases outside the gene matches. This CDR3 has 15 amino acids. The CDR3 is CASSGSTGDGTEAFF. CDR3 bases: TGTGCCAGCTCAGGCTCGACAGGGGACGGGACTGAAGCTTTCTTT. The entire variable domain, with the rest obtained from reference TRBV18 and TRBJ1-1, is as follows: NAGVMQNPRHLVRRRGQEARLRCSPMKGHSHVYWYRQLPEEGLKFMVYLQKENIIDESGMPKERFSAEFPKEGPSILRIQQVVRGDSAAYFCASSGSTGDGTEAFFGQGTRLTVV.

The chain couples TRBV19 to TRBJ2-5, with D perhaps TRBD2 (6 bases). CDR3 length: 16 amino acids. V was cut by 3 bases and J by 1 base, with 15 bases left in between. Germline V gene sequence: CDR1 LNHDA, CDR2 SQIVND (reference sequence). The CDR3: CASSISDGRGQETQYF. The CDR3 DNA sequence: TGTGCCAGTAGTATTTCTGATGGGCGGGGCCAAGAGACCCAGTACTTC. Full variable domain (outside the CDR3, taken from reference TRBV19 and TRBJ2-5): DGGITQSPKYLFRKEGQNVTLSCEQNLNHDAMYWYRQDPGQGLRLIYYSQIVNDFQKGDIAEGYSVSREKKESFPLTVTSAQKNPTAFYLCASSISDGRGQETQYFGPGTRLLVL.

The rearrangement uses TRBV19 and TRBJ2-6; unclear D gene. Trimming stripped 7 bases from V and 4 bases from J, with 11 bases between. Germline V gene data show CDR1 as LNHDA and CDR2 as SQIVND (reference sequence). CDR3 size: 14 residues. CDR3 DNA sequence: TGTGCCAGTACGTTGGCTTTCGGGGCCAACGTCCTGACTTTC. Protein sequence: CASTLAFGANVLTF.

The chain joins TRBV7-2 to TRBJ2-7; weak D call: TRBD1 (6 bases). The germline CDR1 and CDR2 sequences are SGHTA and FQGNSA. This CDR3 has 16 residues. V lost 3 bases, J lost 2 bases, and 17 bases lay in between. CDR3 loop: CASSFAVGAPTYEQYF. The CDR3 DNA sequence: TGTGCCAGCAGCTTCGCCGTGGGGGCTCCGACCTACGAGCAGTACTTC.